Below, 32 T cell receptor beta chains from the same sample are listed, as sequenced in a study of long-term antiretroviral therapy in people with HIV. The assay, immunoSEQ v3.0, was run at survey level. Sequencing used immunoSEQ multiplex PCR; TCRdb keeps in-frame clones, though not all of them. This sample yields 20,000 to 25,000 clones, of which 80% to 85% are seen a single time; 5% to 7% belongs to the top ten. The sequenced sample was unsorted PBMCs, obtained 0.2 years after starting antiretroviral therapy. The receptors derive from a woman in her twenties or thirties with HIV.

The chain combines TRBV9 with TRBJ1-2; D might be TRBD1 (5 bases). CDR3 length: 15 amino acids. V was trimmed by 0 bases and J by 3 bases, leaving 12 bases between them. Germline CDR1 reads SGDLS; CDR2 reads YYNGEE. The CDR3 sequence is CASSVGTTDHYGYTF. In nucleotides, the CDR3 is TGTGCCAGCAGCGTAGGTACGACAGATCACTATGGCTACACCTTC.

The chain carries TRBV4-1 and TRBJ1-1; TRBD1 is a possible D gene (5 bases). With 5 bases removed from V and 2 bases from J, the gap between germline ends came to 9 bases. Germline CDR1 reads MGHRA; CDR2 reads YSYEKL. CDR3 length: 13 amino acids. CDR3 sequence: CASSRGSNTEAFF. Written as DNA, the CDR3 is TGCGCCAGCAGCAGGGGCAGCAACACTGAAGCTTTCTTT.

The chain is built from TRBV27 and TRBJ2-1; 7 nucleotides align to TRBD1. This CDR3 region has 15 residues. Germline V gene lookup returns CDR1 MNHEY and CDR2 SMNVEV (reference sequence). Trimming removed 4 bases from V and 6 bases from J; junction bases left unmatched: 9. The CDR3 nucleotides read TGTGCCAGCAGTTCAGACAGGGCCCCCGGCAATGAGCAGTTCTTC. It encodes CASSSDRAPGNEQFF.

The chain is built from TRBV7-9 and TRBJ1-1; maybe TRBD1 (6 bases). This CDR3 region has 15 residues. The V gene lost 5 bases and the J gene lost 0 bases, with 13 bases spanning the gap. Germline-derived CDR1 and CDR2 are SEHNR and FQNEAQ (reference sequence). The CDR3 region is CASSTRQELNTEAFF. As DNA, the CDR3 is TGTGCCAGCAGCACCCGACAGGAGCTGAACACTGAAGCTTTCTTT. Combining the CDR3 with reference TRBV7-9 and TRBJ1-1 gives the whole variable domain DTGVSQNPRHKITKRGQNVTFRCDPISEHNRLYWYRQTLGQGPEFLTYFQNEAQLEKSRLLSDRFSAERPKGSFSTLEIQRTEQGDSAMYLCASSTRQELNTEAFFGQGTRLTVV.

The count of this clone is one. The gene calls are TRBV10-2 and TRBJ2-1, with a possible D match to TRBD2 (6 bases). CDR1 WSHSY and CDR2 SAAADI come from the germline V gene. The CDR3 length is 12 residues. Between the trimmed V and J ends, which lost 9 bases and 7 bases, there was a span of 13 bases. In DNA form, the CDR3 reads TGCGCCAGTCTCTGGGGGGAGAATGAGCAGTTCTTC. It specifies CASLWGENEQFF.

The rearrangement links TRBV29-1 to TRBJ2-1; 8 positions agree with TRBD1. J gave up 3 bases and V 8 bases, and 15 bases lay outside the gene matches. This CDR3 is built from 16 residues. Germline-derived CDR1 and CDR2 are SQVTM and ANQGSEA. In nucleotides, the CDR3 is TGCAGCTCCCGAGGGGAGTACAGGGGGGTCTACAATGAGCAGTTCTTC. Translation: CSSRGEYRGVYNEQFF.

The table lists this clone with a few counts. The chain couples TRBV6-5 to TRBJ1-1; D call uncertain. With 5 bases removed from V and 1 base from J, the gap between germline ends came to 11 bases. Germline V CDR1 and CDR2: MNHEY, SVGAGI. This CDR3 spans 14 amino acids. The DNA for the CDR3 is TGTGCCAGCAGTCCTCTAAAGACGAACACTGAAGCTTTCTTT. Translating it yields CASSPLKTNTEAFF.

The chain links TRBV7-8 to TRBJ2-7; the match to TRBD2 covers 16 bases. The CDR3 loop spans 18 amino acids. V lost 5 bases, J lost 0 bases, and 7 bases stayed unmatched. Germline assignment: CDR1 SGHVS and CDR2 FQNEAQ. CDR3 sequence: CASSRGTSGGAASYEQYV. CDR3 in DNA: TGTGCCAGCAGCCGCGGGACTAGCGGGGGGGCCGCCTCCTACGAGCAGTACGTC.

The J gene is TRBJ2-2, the V gene TRBV5-1, with TRBD1 matching 9 bases. The CDR3 spans 15 residues. CDR1 is SGHRS, CDR2 YFSETQ, per germline. Unmatched junction bases numbered 7, after V lost 3 bases and J lost 7 bases. The CDR3 here is CASSSGQGRIGELFF. The CDR3 DNA reads as TGCGCCAGCAGCTCGGGACAGGGAAGAATCGGGGAGCTGTTTTTT.

V is TRBV10-3 and J is TRBJ2-1; 7 bases are a match to TRBD1. J lost 6 bases, V lost 2 bases, and 25 bases had no gene match. Germline CDR1 is ENHRY and CDR2 is SYGVKD. CDR3 size: 21 residues. CDR3 residues: CAISEPERDSSKHLFFNEQFF. In nucleotides, the CDR3 is TGTGCCATCAGTGAGCCCGAACGGGACAGCAGCAAACACCTCTTTTTCAATGAGCAGTTCTTC.

The chain couples TRBV5-5 to TRBJ2-7; 10 bases are a match to TRBD2. CDR1 and CDR2 (germline): SGHKS, YYEKEE (reference sequence). The CDR3 has 15 residues. V lost 4 bases to trimming and J lost 4 bases; unmatched junction nucleotides: 8. CDR3 in DNA: TGTGCCAGCAGCCTGACTAGCGGGTCTCAGTACGAGCAGTACTTC. This gives the protein CASSLTSGSQYEQYF.

As to this clone: The same CDR3 arises from other DNA sequences in this sample as well. The rearrangement links TRBV4-1 to TRBJ2-1; weak D call: TRBD2 (5 bases). The V gene lost 0 bases and the J gene lost 0 bases, with 9 bases spanning the gap. Germline V gene data show CDR1 as MGHRA and CDR2 as YSYEKL. This CDR3 region has 16 residues. This chain's CDR3 is CASSQDAGSSYNEQFF. The CDR3 bases are TGCGCCAGCAGCCAAGATGCGGGTAGCTCCTACAATGAGCAGTTCTTC.

The chain has TRBV6-1 and TRBJ1-1; TRBD1 might be the D (5 bases). The CDR3 is 15 amino acids. Trimming pared 1 base from V and 4 bases from J, leaving 13 bases between. Germline CDR1 is MNHNS and CDR2 is SASEGT. In nucleotides, the CDR3 is TGTGCCAGCAGTGAAGGGGGGGAAGGGAGCACTGAAGCTTTCTTT. Translating gives CASSEGGEGSTEAFF.

The genes are TRBV5-1 and TRBJ2-7; D is uncertain. Germline lookup yields CDR1 SGHRS and CDR2 YFSETQ. Trimming took 5 bases from V and 1 from J, leaving 4 bases between them. The CDR3 is 11 amino acids. CDR3 nucleotides: TGCGCCAGCAGTCCATCCTACGAGCAGTACGTC. This encodes CASSPSYEQYV.

The rearrangement links TRBV7-2 to TRBJ2-5, with TRBD2 matching over 12 bases. This CDR3 region has 19 residues. Germline CDR1 and CDR2: SGHTA and FQGNSA. J lost 7 bases, V lost 3 bases, and 18 bases had no gene match. The CDR3 coding sequence is TGTGCCAGCAGCTTCATGCTGACTAGCGGGGGTTCAGGATCGGGGACCCAGTACTTC. This sequence encodes CASSFMLTSGGSGSGTQYF.

This chain joins TRBV4-1 and TRBJ1-3, with D possibly being TRBD1 (6 bases). V was trimmed by 4 bases and J by 1 base, leaving 14 bases between them. CDR1 MGHRA and CDR2 YSYEKL come from the germline V gene. The length of the CDR3 is 16 residues. In DNA form, the CDR3 reads TGCGCCAGCAGCCCCCTGGGGGGGCTTTCTGGAAACACCATATATTTT. Translated: CASSPLGGLSGNTIYF.

This sequence joins TRBV9 and TRBJ2-1; 7 bases are shared with TRBD1. This CDR3 is built from 14 residues. The germline gives CDR1 SGDLS, CDR2 YYNGEE. With 0 bases clipped from V and 10 bases from J, the junction kept 7 bases outside the gene matches. The CDR3 protein is CASSVATGVEEQFF. The CDR3 DNA is TGTGCCAGCAGCGTAGCTACAGGGGTGGAGGAGCAGTTCTTC.

This clone was picked up one time. This chain connects TRBV5-6 to TRBJ2-2, with a tentative D call TRBD1 (6 bases). Germline values: CDR1 SGHDT, CDR2 YYEEEE. V was trimmed by 4 bases and J by 2 bases, leaving 15 bases between them. The CDR3 totals 16 residues. In DNA form, the CDR3 reads TGTGCCAGCAGCCCGTTTCAGGGGATCAACACCGGGGAGCTGTTTTTT. This translates into CASSPFQGINTGELFF.

This clone was seen a few times. V gene TRBV11-2 combines with J gene TRBJ1-6; the D is unclear. Germline V gene sequence: CDR1 SGHAT, CDR2 FQNNGV. With 5 bases removed from V and 5 bases from J, the gap between germline ends came to 10 bases. This CDR3 comprises 14 residues. The CDR3 DNA sequence: TGTGCCAGCAGCCGAGGGTCAGATAATTCACCCCTCCACTTT. The encoded protein is CASSRGSDNSPLHF.

This rearrangement joins TRBV2 to TRBJ2-7; possibly TRBD1 or TRBD2 for D (5 bases each). V shed 6 bases and J shed 4 bases, with 13 bases lying between them. CDR1 and CDR2 from the germline V gene are SNHLY and FYNNEI. The length of the CDR3 is 13 residues. Here the CDR3 DNA reads TGTGCCAGCAGCGGGGACGTCGGGTACGAGCAGTACGTC. Encoded protein: CASSGDVGYEQYV.

This clone has a handful of counts. V is TRBV7-8 and J is TRBJ2-1, with 8 bases matching TRBD2. This CDR3 is 17 amino acids long. V was clipped by 7 bases and J by 2 bases; unmatched bases: 13. Germline CDR1 SGHVS, CDR2 FQNEAQ. This CDR3 reads CASTLLAGLTTYNEQFF. CDR3 coding DNA: TGTGCCAGCACCCTTTTAGCGGGGCTCACAACCTACAATGAGCAGTTCTTC.

J is TRBJ1-5 and V is TRBV5-8; 7 nucleotides line up with TRBD1. Germline V gene sequence: CDR1 SGHTS, CDR2 YDEGEE. Trimming at V came to 4 bases and at J to 4 bases, leaving 8 bases not matched to a gene. This CDR3 spans 15 amino acids. The CDR3 loop is CASSPTGTENQPQHF. The CDR3, as DNA: TGTGCCAGCAGCCCGACCGGGACAGAGAATCAGCCCCAGCATTTT.

This rearrangement joins TRBV15 to TRBJ2-3; the D gene is possibly TRBD2 (5 bases). V lost 2 bases to trimming and J lost 5 bases, with 17 bases between them. The CDR3 spans 16 residues. In germline, CDR1 is LNHNV, CDR2 YYDKDF (reference sequence). The CDR3: CATSRLRSFAGDTQYF. Here the CDR3 DNA reads TGTGCCACCAGCAGACTCAGATCATTCGCGGGAGATACGCAGTATTTT.

The rearrangement links TRBV4-1 to TRBJ2-3; unclear D gene. The CDR3 is 13 amino acids. Trimming removed 1 base at V and 6 bases at J, with 8 bases between. Germline CDR1 reads MGHRA; CDR2 reads YSYEKL. CDR3 in DNA: TGCGCCAGCAGCCAAGTTGCACGGGATACGCAGTATTTT. Its protein is CASSQVARDTQYF.

V usage is TRBV10-3 and J usage is TRBJ2-5, with 8 positions matching TRBD1. CDR1 and CDR2 (germline): ENHRY, SYGVKD. V was clipped by 4 bases and J by 2 bases; unmatched bases: 6. The CDR3 has 15 amino acids. The CDR3 loop reads CAISGDHRGQETQYF. CDR3 nucleotide sequence: TGTGCCATCAGTGGAGACCACAGGGGGCAAGAGACCCAGTACTTC.

This clone has only a few counts. The rearrangement uses TRBV27 and TRBJ1-5; no clear D gene. Trimming pared 3 bases from V and 3 bases from J, leaving 9 bases between. The germline V gene encodes CDR1 MNHEY and CDR2 SMNVEV (reference sequence). CDR3 size: 14 residues. CDR3 residues: CASSFNSPNQPQHF. CDR3 DNA sequence: TGTGCCAGCAGTTTCAACAGTCCCAATCAGCCCCAGCATTTT.

The chain is built from TRBV25-1 and TRBJ1-2, with D unclear. CDR3 length equals 13 residues. Germline V gene data show CDR1 as MGHDK and CDR2 as SYGVNS. V was cut by 6 bases and J by 8 bases, with 16 bases left in between. The CDR3 sequence: CASSLVVWEGYTF. CDR3 nucleotide sequence: TGTGCCAGCAGCCTCGTGGTTTGGGAGGGCTACACCTTC.

The chain links TRBV5-1 to TRBJ2-7, with 8 bases lining up with TRBD1. CDR1 and CDR2 (germline): SGHRS, YFSETQ. CDR3 length: 16 amino acids. Trimming removed 1 base from V and 4 bases from J; junction bases left unmatched: 10. As DNA, the CDR3 is TGCGCCAGCAGCTTGACCAGGACAGGGCTTAGTTACGAGCAGTACGTC. Translating it yields CASSLTRTGLSYEQYV.

The chain combines TRBV6-5 with TRBJ1-1; D remains unclear. The ends were cut back, 5 bases at V and 4 bases at J, with 8 bases in the middle. Germline CDR1 is MNHEY and CDR2 is SVGAGI. This CDR3 has 12 residues. The CDR3 nucleotides are TGTGCCAGCAGTAACGGGTTCACTGAAGCTTTCTTT. Translating gives CASSNGFTEAFF.

The chain has TRBV10-1 and TRBJ1-1, with D hard to call. This CDR3 region has 14 residues. The ends were cut back, 3 bases at V and 4 bases at J, with 12 bases in the middle. Germline CDR1 reads WNHNN; CDR2 reads SYGVQD (reference sequence). The CDR3 DNA reads as TGCGCCAGCAGTGAATCGGGTGTCAGCACTGAAGCTTTCTTT. Translation gives CASSESGVSTEAFF.

The V call is TRBV19, the J call TRBJ1-3, with D unclear. Germline V CDR1 and CDR2: LNHDA, SQIVND (reference sequence). CDR3 size: 15 residues. Between the trimmed V and J ends, which lost 1 base and 0 bases, there was a span of 7 bases. CDR3 nucleotides: TGTGCCAGTAGTATAGGTCCAGTCTCTGGAAACACCATATATTTT. This sequence encodes CASSIGPVSGNTIYF.

This chain joins TRBV4-1 and TRBJ1-2; 8 bases are shared with TRBD1. Losses at the gene ends were 3 bases for V and 4 bases for J; bases not matched to a gene: 22. Germline values: CDR1 MGHRA, CDR2 YSYEKL. There are 20 residues in the CDR3. CDR3 amino acids: CASSQNGLSLLRTGTYGYTF. For the CDR3, the DNA is TGCGCCAGCAGCCAGAATGGCCTGTCATTACTTCGGACAGGGACCTATGGCTACACCTTC.